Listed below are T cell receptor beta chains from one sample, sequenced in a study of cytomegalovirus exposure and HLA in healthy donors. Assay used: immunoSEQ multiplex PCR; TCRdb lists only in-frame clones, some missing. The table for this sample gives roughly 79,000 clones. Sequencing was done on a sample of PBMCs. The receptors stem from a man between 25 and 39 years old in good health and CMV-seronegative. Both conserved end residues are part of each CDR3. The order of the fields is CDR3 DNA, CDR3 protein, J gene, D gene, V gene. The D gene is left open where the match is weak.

DNA: TGCGCCAGCAGCCAAGAAGCCTATGCCGGGACAGGGAATGGCTACACCTTC
CDR3: CASSQEAYAGTGNGYTF
J: TRBJ1-2
D: TRBD1
V: TRBV4-3

DNA: TGCGCCAGCAGCTTGGGAGGGACAGCAACTAATGAAAAACTGTTTTTT
CDR3: CASSLGGTATNEKLFF
J: TRBJ1-4
D: TRBD1
V: TRBV5-1

DNA: TGTGCCAGCAGCCCAGCCGGGACTAGTTCGTCCTACAATGAGCAGTTCTTC
CDR3: CASSPAGTSSSYNEQFF
J: TRBJ2-1
D: TRBD2
V: TRBV7-9

DNA: TGCGCCAGCAGCTTGGATTACAGGGGTTATGGCTACACCTTC
CDR3: CASSLDYRGYGYTF
J: TRBJ1-2
D: TRBD1
V: TRBV5-1

DNA: TGTGCCAGCAGCCAAGCTGACGGAGCCCCCAACACTGAAGCTTTCTTT
CDR3: CASSQADGAPNTEAFF
J: TRBJ1-1
D: NA
V: TRBV4-2

DNA: TGCAGCGTAGGACAGGACCAAAATTCACCCCTCCACTTT
CDR3: CSVGQDQNSPLHF
J: TRBJ1-6
D: TRBD1
V: TRBV29-1

DNA: TGTGCCAGCAGCGGCGGGGGGAGAGTCCAAGAGACCCAGTACTTC
CDR3: CASSGGGRVQETQYF
J: TRBJ2-5
D: TRBD2
V: TRBV7-9

DNA: TGTGCCAGCAGCCAAGATGGGGGCGCTGGGGCCAACGTCCTGACTTTC
CDR3: CASSQDGGAGANVLTF
J: TRBJ2-6
D: NA
V: TRBV4-2

DNA: TGTGCCAGCAGCTGGGGCAGGGAGGACTATGGCTACACCTTC
CDR3: CASSWGREDYGYTF
J: TRBJ1-2
D: NA
V: TRBV5-6

DNA: TGTGCCAGCAGCTTAGGTCAGAACACTGAAGCTTTCTTT
CDR3: CASSLGQNTEAFF
J: TRBJ1-1
D: NA
V: TRBV7-9

DNA: TGTGCCATCAGTGTTGGGGCCTCCTACAATGAGCAGTTCTTC
CDR3: CAISVGASYNEQFF
J: TRBJ2-1
D: NA
V: TRBV10-3

DNA: TGTGCCAGCAGCTTAGCGCCCCAGGGACTAGCGGGGGGAGCCGGGGAGCTGTTTTTT
CDR3: CASSLAPQGLAGGAGELFF
J: TRBJ2-2
D: TRBD2
V: TRBV7-2

DNA: TGTGCCAGCAGCTTATATCGGGGACTTACCTACGAGCAGTACTTC
CDR3: CASSLYRGLTYEQYF
J: TRBJ2-7
D: NA
V: TRBV7-2

DNA: TGTGCCAGCAGCTTAAGAGGAACGAACACTGAAGCTTTCTTT
CDR3: CASSLRGTNTEAFF
J: TRBJ1-1
D: NA
V: TRBV5-4

DNA: TGTGCCAGCGGGAACATCAGGGGAGCTGGAAACACCATATATTTT
CDR3: CASGNIRGAGNTIYF
J: TRBJ1-3
D: NA
V: TRBV28

DNA: TGTGCCATCAGTGCCCTGACAGGGGGAAGCGGCTACACCTTC
CDR3: CAISALTGGSGYTF
J: TRBJ1-2
D: TRBD1
V: TRBV10-3

DNA: TGTGCTAGTGGTTCGTTCGACACCAGGGACGAGCAGTACTTC
CDR3: CASGSFDTRDEQYF
J: TRBJ2-7
D: NA
V: TRBV12-5

DNA: TGCGCCAGCAGTTCAGGGGGGCGGGAGACCCAGTACTTC
CDR3: CASSSGGRETQYF
J: TRBJ2-5
D: NA
V: TRBV5-1

DNA: TGTGCCAGTAGTAACCGACTGGGTAATCAGCCCCAGCATTTT
CDR3: CASSNRLGNQPQHF
J: TRBJ1-5
D: NA
V: TRBV19

DNA: TGTGCCAGCAGAGCTACAGGGGCTGGAAACACCATATATTTT
CDR3: CASRATGAGNTIYF
J: TRBJ1-3
D: TRBD1
V: TRBV6-5

DNA: TGTGCCAGCAGCCCGTTGGGACTAGCGGGGGTCACAGATACGCAGTATTTT
CDR3: CASSPLGLAGVTDTQYF
J: TRBJ2-3
D: TRBD2
V: TRBV7-9

DNA: TGCGCCAGCACCCCGACTAGCGGGAGGGTCTACGAGCAGTACTTC
CDR3: CASTPTSGRVYEQYF
J: TRBJ2-7
D: TRBD2
V: TRBV10-1

DNA: TGTGCCAGCAGCCTGACTCGAAGCCCCACTGAAGCTTTCTTT
CDR3: CASSLTRSPTEAFF
J: TRBJ1-1
D: NA
V: TRBV5-4